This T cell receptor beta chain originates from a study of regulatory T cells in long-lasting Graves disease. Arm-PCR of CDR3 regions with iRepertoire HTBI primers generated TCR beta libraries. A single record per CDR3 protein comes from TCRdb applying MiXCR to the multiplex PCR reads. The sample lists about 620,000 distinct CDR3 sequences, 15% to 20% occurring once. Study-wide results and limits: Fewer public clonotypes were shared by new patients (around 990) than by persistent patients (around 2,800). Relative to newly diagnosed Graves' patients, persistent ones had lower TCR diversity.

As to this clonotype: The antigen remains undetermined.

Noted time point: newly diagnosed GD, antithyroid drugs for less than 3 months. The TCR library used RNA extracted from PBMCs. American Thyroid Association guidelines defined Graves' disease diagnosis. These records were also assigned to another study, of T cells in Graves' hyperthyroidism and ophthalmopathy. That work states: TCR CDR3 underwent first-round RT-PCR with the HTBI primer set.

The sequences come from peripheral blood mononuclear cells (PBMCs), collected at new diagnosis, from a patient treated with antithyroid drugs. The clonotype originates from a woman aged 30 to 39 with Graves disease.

This CDR3 reads CASSVDTGLGNIQYF. As DNA, the CDR3 is TGTGCCAGCAGCGTAGACACGGGGCTAGGCAACATTCAGTACTTC. The chain couples TRBV9 to TRBJ2-4; perhaps D is TRBD1 or TRBD2 (5 bases each). With 0 bases removed from V and 7 bases from J, the gap between germline ends came to 14 bases. The CDR3 covers 15 residues. Germline V gives CDR1 SGDLS, CDR2 YYNGEE.